This entry describes one TCR beta chain. V shed 5 bases, J shed 0 bases, and the junction held 5 bases outside the gene matches. Germline V gives CDR1 SGHAT, CDR2 FQDESV (reference sequence). This CDR3 is 15 amino acids long. This sample stems from a study of cytomegalovirus exposure and HLA in healthy donors. The PCR used 60 Vbeta and 13 Jbeta primers. This table comes from immunoSEQ multiplex PCR, and its TCRdb copy is limited to in-frame clones, with some not included. The sample yields 200,000 to 250,000 clones, around four fifths seen once. This receptor was taken from a woman in her thirties or forties in good health and CMV-seronegative. The material sequenced was PBMCs. The chain has TRBV11-1 and TRBJ2-3; TRBD1 agrees at 7 bases. DNA for the CDR3: TGTGCCAGCAGCGCCCGGGACAGAAGCACAGATACGCAGTATTTT. Encoded protein: CASSARDRSTDTQYF.